A single sample is the source of the 29 T cell receptor beta chains below, sequenced in a study of T cells in Graves' hyperthyroidism and ophthalmopathy. RNA transcripts gave rise to amplified TCR beta CDR3 regions. With the HTBI primer set, the TCR CDR3 went through a first round of RT-PCR. TCRdb passed the multiplex PCR reads through MiXCR, listing each CDR3 protein once. The sample holds fewer than 700,000 distinct CDR3 sequences, around 15% seen once. The sample consisted of blood. These TCRs come from a woman in her twenties or thirties with Graves' hyperthyroidism.

V is TRBV7-9 and J is TRBJ2-1; D possibly corresponds to TRBD2 (6 bases). Per the germline V gene, CDR1 is SEHNR and CDR2 is FQNEAQ (reference sequence). The ends were cut back, 8 bases at V and 4 bases at J, with 12 bases in the middle. This CDR3 is built from 13 residues. CDR3 sequence: CASESRGYNEQFF. For the CDR3, the DNA is TGTGCCAGCGAAAGCCGGGGGTACAATGAGCAGTTCTTC.

This clonotype appeared a few times. In nucleotides, the CDR3 is TGCAGTGCTGGACAGGGATCTGGGAATGAAAAACTGTTTTTT. This codes for CSAGQGSGNEKLFF. The V and J genes are TRBV20-1 and TRBJ1-4, with TRBD1 matching 8 bases. The germline V gene has CDR1 DFQATT and CDR2 SNEGSKA (reference sequence). This CDR3 contains 14 residues. Unmatched junction bases numbered 7, after V lost 5 bases and J lost 5 bases.

J is TRBJ1-2 and V is TRBV6-1; tentatively, D is TRBD1 (5 bases). Germline CDR1 is MNHNS and CDR2 is SASEGT. Trimming took off 6 bases at V and 7 bases at J, with 18 bases between the two ends. The CDR3 consists of 14 residues. The CDR3 protein is CASSRDGATTGYTF. The CDR3 DNA reads TGTGCCAGCAGCCGGGACGGGGCCACTACTGGCTACACCTTC.

This chain connects TRBV4-1 to TRBJ1-2; no firm D call. V was clipped by 5 bases and J by 8 bases, with 15 bases between them. The CDR3 covers 13 residues. The germline gives CDR1 MGHRA, CDR2 YSYEKL. The CDR3 here is CASSLLGLRGYTF. CDR3 nucleotides: TGCGCCAGCAGCTTGTTGGGCCTCCGGGGCTACACCTTC.

This clonotype appeared a few times. The V gene is TRBV18, the J gene TRBJ1-2; the match to TRBD1 covers 9 bases. V dropped 1 base and J dropped 6; count of bases not matched to a gene: 3. Germline assignment: CDR1 KGHSH and CDR2 LQKENI. The CDR3 is 14 residues long. The CDR3 DNA follows: TGTGCCAGCTCACCACAGGACAGGGGACATGGCTACACCTTC. Its translation is CASSPQDRGHGYTF.

In this sample, this clonotype turned up many times. This sequence joins TRBV12-3 or TRBV12-4 and TRBJ2-7; TRBD1 might be the D (6 bases). The germline V and J ends were trimmed by 6 bases and 0 bases, with 15 bases remaining between them. The CDR3 length is 15 residues. The CDR3 coding sequence is TGTGCCAGCAGCCCCAGGGGTGGTGGCTCCTACGAGCAGTACTTC. Its translation is CASSPRGGGSYEQYF.

This clonotype is a singleton in its sample. The rearrangement links TRBV20-1 to TRBJ2-2, with D perhaps TRBD1 or TRBD2 (6 bases each). Germline V gene data show CDR1 as DFQATT and CDR2 as SNEGSKA (reference sequence). The CDR3 contains 14 residues. V was trimmed by 7 bases and J by 3 bases, leaving 15 bases between them. This CDR3 reads CSVKQGGDTGELFF. The CDR3 nucleotides read TGCAGTGTAAAACAGGGAGGAGACACCGGGGAGCTGTTTTTT.

This chain joins TRBV4-3 and TRBJ1-2; D gene ambiguous. V was clipped by 2 bases and J by 4 bases, with 8 bases between them. The CDR3 length is 13 residues. Germline assignment: CDR1 LGHNA and CDR2 YSLEER. The CDR3 nucleotides are TGCGCCAGCAGCCAAATCACAGCCTATGGCTACACCTTC. It yields the protein CASSQITAYGYTF.

This clonotype has a count of ten or more. The chain links TRBV20-1 to TRBJ2-5; the match to TRBD2 covers 9 bases. The V segment lost 6 bases and the J segment 13 bases; nucleotides outside the gene matches: 21. The CDR3 has 15 residues. Germline assignment: CDR1 DFQATT and CDR2 SNEGSKA (reference sequence). CDR3 DNA: TGCAGTGCCCCCGGACTAGCGTCAAAGGTTTCCCTTCCGTACTTC. Protein: CSAPGLASKVSLPYF.

This clonotype has ten or more counts. This sequence joins TRBV28 and TRBJ2-7, with D unclear. Trimming cost V 10 bases and J 7 bases, with 14 bases left between them. CDR1 is MDHEN and CDR2 is SYDVKM in the germline V gene. The CDR3 spans 11 residues. The CDR3 bases are TGTGCCACCATTTATCACGGAGAGCAGTACTTC. Encoded protein: CATIYHGEQYF.

This clonotype was seen more than once but under ten times. The chain links TRBV20-1 to TRBJ2-7; tentative D call: TRBD2 (6 bases). The CDR3 totals 16 residues. The germline V gene has CDR1 DFQATT and CDR2 SNEGSKA (reference sequence). Trimming stripped 0 bases from V and 9 bases from J, with 24 bases between. The CDR3 reads CSARDLGRLATQGQYF. DNA for the CDR3: TGCAGTGCTAGAGATCTTGGGAGGCTAGCGACCCAGGGGCAGTACTTC.

This clonotype was picked up many times. The V call is TRBV7-9, the J call TRBJ2-7, with D possibly being TRBD2 (5 bases). Germline V gene lookup returns CDR1 SEHNR and CDR2 FQNEAQ (reference sequence). Trimming shortened V by 2 bases and J by 0 bases, and 14 bases separated the two germline ends. This CDR3 has 16 residues. In DNA form, the CDR3 reads TGTGCCAGCAGCTTATATGGAGGCGCCTTCTCCTACGAGCAGTACTTC. It encodes CASSLYGGAFSYEQYF.

This clonotype has at least ten counts. The chain employs TRBV2 and TRBJ2-3; 7 bases agree with TRBD2. Trimming at V came to 1 base and at J to 3 bases, leaving 10 bases not matched to a gene. Germline lookup yields CDR1 SNHLY and CDR2 FYNNEI. The CDR3 runs 17 residues. Written as DNA, the CDR3 is TGTGCCAGCAGTGAAGGGGACCCCGGGACTATAACAGATACGCAGTATTTT. Translating gives CASSEGDPGTITDTQYF.

The V and J genes are TRBV4-2 and TRBJ1-4; maybe TRBD1 (5 bases). The CDR3 consists of 15 residues. Germline assignment: CDR1 LGHNA and CDR2 YNFKEQ. Trimming left V 6 bases short and J 6 bases short, with 17 bases between. For the CDR3, the DNA is TGTGCCAGCAGAAAGGGGCAGGGAATAGATGAAAAACTGTTTTTT. Translation gives CASRKGQGIDEKLFF.

The CDR3 sequence is CASSGRTSGFSYEQYF. The CDR3 nucleotides read TGTGCCAGCAGTGGCAGGACTAGCGGGTTTTCCTACGAGCAGTACTTC. This rearrangement joins TRBV6-1 to TRBJ2-7; 11 nucleotides agree with TRBD2. The CDR3 is 16 amino acids. J gave up 1 base and V 4 bases, and 6 bases lay outside the gene matches. Germline CDR1 is MNHNS and CDR2 is SASEGT.

V and J are TRBV12-5 and TRBJ1-1; a weak D match, TRBD1 (6 bases). Germline V CDR1 and CDR2: LGHNT, FRNRAP. The CDR3 covers 14 residues. V was trimmed by 5 bases and J by 1 base, leaving 11 bases between them. The CDR3 sequence is CASGPDRSNTEAFF. CDR3 in DNA: TGTGCTAGTGGTCCCGACAGGTCGAACACTGAAGCTTTCTTT.

The DNA for the CDR3 is TGTGCCAGCAGGATCGGGGCTGAAGCTTTCTTT. Its translation is CASRIGAEAFF. The genes are TRBV28 and TRBJ1-1, with D unresolved. Germline assignment: CDR1 MDHEN and CDR2 SYDVKM. The V end lost 6 bases, the J end lost 6 bases, and 8 bases lay between the germline ends. The CDR3 has 11 residues.

In its sample, this clonotype was seen many times. In DNA form, the CDR3 reads TGTGCCAGCAGCCGACAGTACGAGCAGTACTTC. Translating gives CASSRQYEQYF. This chain connects TRBV6-1 to TRBJ2-7; possibly TRBD1 for D (5 bases). The CDR3 is 11 amino acids. CDR1 and CDR2 from the germline V gene are MNHNS and SASEGT. The germline V and J ends were trimmed by 6 bases and 4 bases, with 7 bases remaining between them.

This clonotype was recorded a few times. This chain connects TRBV9 to TRBJ2-1, with D unclear. The CDR3 totals 14 residues. CDR1 and CDR2 from the germline V gene are SGDLS and YYNGEE. The V gene lost 5 bases and the J gene lost 1 base, with 10 bases spanning the gap. This CDR3 reads CASSRETSYNEQFF. DNA of the CDR3: TGTGCCAGCAGTCGTGAGACTTCCTACAATGAGCAGTTCTTC.

This clonotype was seen a handful of times. V usage is TRBV4-3 and J usage is TRBJ1-2; TRBD1 is a possible D gene (5 bases). Trimming took off 0 bases at V and 4 bases at J, with 12 bases between the two ends. CDR1 and CDR2 (germline): LGHNA, YSLEER. The CDR3 loop spans 15 amino acids. The CDR3 here is CASSQDAGGLYGYTF. CDR3 DNA: TGCGCCAGCAGCCAAGATGCCGGGGGTCTCTATGGCTACACCTTC.

This clonotype was picked up a small number of times. This chain joins TRBV4-1 and TRBJ2-7, with a tentative D call TRBD2 (5 bases). Germline values: CDR1 MGHRA, CDR2 YSYEKL. The CDR3 loop spans 15 amino acids. V lost 2 bases and J 2 bases, leaving 13 bases between the germline ends. For the CDR3, the DNA is TGCGCCAGCAGCCAAAGCGGTGCCCTTACCTACGAGCAGTACTTC. Its protein product is CASSQSGALTYEQYF.

V usage is TRBV20-1 and J usage is TRBJ2-7; TRBD2 might be the D (6 bases). V gave up 5 bases and J gave up 2 bases, with 7 bases separating them. The CDR3 contains 11 residues. Germline V gene data show CDR1 as DFQATT and CDR2 as SNEGSKA (reference sequence). The CDR3 nucleotides read TGCAGTGCTGGCGGGACCTACGAGCAGTACTTC. Its protein product is CSAGGTYEQYF.

At least ten counts were recorded for this clonotype. The chain links TRBV15 to TRBJ2-7, with 10 bases that match TRBD1. The V gene's germline CDR1 is LNHNV and CDR2 YYDKDF (reference sequence). V trimming: 0 bases; J trimming: 3 bases; junction bases outside the gene matches: 8. This CDR3 is 17 amino acids long. The CDR3 sequence: CATSRDGLGQGVYEQYF. CDR3 bases: TGTGCCACCAGCAGAGATGGGCTAGGACAGGGGGTCTACGAGCAGTACTTC.

V and J are TRBV9 and TRBJ2-2, with D possibly matching TRBD2 (5 bases). The ends were cut back, 0 bases at V and 3 bases at J, with 12 bases in the middle. The CDR3 sequence is 16 residues long. Per the germline V gene, CDR1 is SGDLS and CDR2 is YYNGEE. CDR3 in DNA: TGTGCCAGCAGCGTAGCTAGTGGGAGAGACACCGGGGAGCTGTTTTTT. This sequence encodes CASSVASGRDTGELFF.

This clonotype was picked up many times. The chain has TRBV28 and TRBJ2-7; D may be TRBD1 or TRBD2 (5 bases each). V lost 5 bases to trimming and J lost 3 bases, with 14 bases between them. The CDR3 spans 14 residues. Looked up from germline, CDR1 is MDHEN and CDR2 is SYDVKM. The DNA of the CDR3 is TGTGCCAGCAGTATGCAGGGACGGTTCTACGAGCAGTACTTC. This encodes CASSMQGRFYEQYF.

This clonotype was seen ten or more times. The J gene is TRBJ1-1, the V gene TRBV28, with 9 bases aligning to TRBD1. Germline V gene lookup returns CDR1 MDHEN and CDR2 SYDVKM. V gave up 6 bases and J gave up 4 bases; unmatched junction bases: 12. There are 16 residues in the CDR3. The chain's CDR3 is CASSPGTGRKGTEAFF. The DNA of the CDR3 is TGTGCCAGCAGCCCCGGGACAGGGAGGAAGGGCACTGAAGCTTTCTTT.

This clonotype occurred a few times. DNA for the CDR3: TGTGCCAGCAGGCCCGCAGGGCTCAATTCACCCCTCCACTTT. Protein sequence: CASRPAGLNSPLHF. This chain connects TRBV28 to TRBJ1-6; perhaps TRBD1 as D (5 bases). Germline V CDR1 and CDR2: MDHEN, SYDVKM. This CDR3 is built from 14 residues. Trimming took off 6 bases at V and 7 bases at J, with 13 bases between the two ends.

Many counts were recorded for this clonotype. The CDR3 spells CASSHSNNQPQHF. The CDR3 DNA reads TGTGCCAGCAGTCACTCTAACAATCAGCCCCAGCATTTT. The V gene is TRBV7-2, the J gene TRBJ1-5; D uncertain. Trimming pared 6 bases from V and 3 bases from J, leaving 9 bases between. This CDR3 has 13 residues. Germline V lookup: CDR1 SGHTA, CDR2 FQGNSA.

V and J are TRBV4-3 and TRBJ1-4, with D possibly TRBD1 on 5 matching bases. The CDR3 loop spans 19 amino acids. V was trimmed by 0 bases and J by 3 bases, leaving 20 bases between them. The germline CDR1 and CDR2 sequences are LGHNA and YSLEER. The DNA for the CDR3 is TGCGCCAGCAGCCAAGAAGTAATGGGAAGGGGAGGGGCTAATGAAAAACTGTTTTTT. It specifies CASSQEVMGRGGANEKLFF.